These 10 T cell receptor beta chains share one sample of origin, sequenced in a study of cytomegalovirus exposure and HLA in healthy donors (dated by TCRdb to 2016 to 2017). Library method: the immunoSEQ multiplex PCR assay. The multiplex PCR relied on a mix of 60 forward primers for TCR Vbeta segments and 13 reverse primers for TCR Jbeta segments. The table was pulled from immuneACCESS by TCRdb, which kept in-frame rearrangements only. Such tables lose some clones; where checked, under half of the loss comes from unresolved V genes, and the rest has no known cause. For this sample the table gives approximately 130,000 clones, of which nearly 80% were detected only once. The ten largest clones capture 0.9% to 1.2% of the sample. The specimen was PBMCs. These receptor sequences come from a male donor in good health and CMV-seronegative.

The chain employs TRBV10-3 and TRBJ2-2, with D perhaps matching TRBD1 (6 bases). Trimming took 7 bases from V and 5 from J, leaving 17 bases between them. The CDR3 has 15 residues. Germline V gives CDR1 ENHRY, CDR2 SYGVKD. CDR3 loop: CAITTGIAGTGELFF. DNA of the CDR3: TGTGCCATCACCACAGGGATCGCAGGAACCGGGGAGCTGTTTTTT.

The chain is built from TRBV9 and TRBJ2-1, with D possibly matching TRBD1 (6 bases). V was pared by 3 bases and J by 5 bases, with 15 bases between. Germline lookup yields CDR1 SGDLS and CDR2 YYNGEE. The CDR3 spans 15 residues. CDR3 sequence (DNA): TGTGCCAGCAGCGCCCGGACAGTCCCTGACAATGAGCAGTTCTTC. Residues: CASSARTVPDNEQFF.

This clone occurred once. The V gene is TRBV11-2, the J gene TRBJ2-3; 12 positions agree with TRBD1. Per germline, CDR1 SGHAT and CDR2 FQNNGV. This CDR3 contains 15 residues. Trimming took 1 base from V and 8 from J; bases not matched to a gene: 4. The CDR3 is CASSLGGTGGITQYF. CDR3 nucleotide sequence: TGTGCCAGCAGCTTAGGGGGGACAGGGGGCATTACGCAGTATTTT.

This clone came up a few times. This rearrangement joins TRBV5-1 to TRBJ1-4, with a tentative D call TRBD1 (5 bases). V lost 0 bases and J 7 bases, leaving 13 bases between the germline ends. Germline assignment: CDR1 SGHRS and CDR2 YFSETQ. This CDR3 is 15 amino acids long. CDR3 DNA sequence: TGCGCCAGCAGCTTGGCCGGGGGGAGTGGTGAAAAACTGTTTTTT. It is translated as CASSLAGGSGEKLFF.

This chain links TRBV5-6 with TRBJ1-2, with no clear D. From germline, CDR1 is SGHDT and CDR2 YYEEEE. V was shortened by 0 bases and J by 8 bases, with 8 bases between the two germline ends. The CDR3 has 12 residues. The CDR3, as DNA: TGTGCCAGCAGCTTGGCCGAGGTGGGCTACACCTTC. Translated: CASSLAEVGYTF. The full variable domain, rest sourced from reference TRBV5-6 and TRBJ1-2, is DAGVTQSPTHLIKTRGQQVTLRCSPKSGHDTVSWYQQALGQGPQFIFQYYEEEERQRGNFPDRFSGHQFPNYSSELNVNALLLGDSALYLCASSLAEVGYTFGSGTRLTVV.

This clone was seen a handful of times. CDR3 in amino acids: CASSPGQSTNEKLFF. CDR3 DNA: TGTGCCAGCAGCCCGGGACAGTCAACTAATGAAAAACTGTTTTTT. The chain uses TRBV5-4 and TRBJ1-4; 7 nucleotides align to TRBD1. J was trimmed by 0 bases and V by 4 bases; bases with no gene match: 3. CDR1 and CDR2 from the germline V gene are SGHNT and YYREEE (reference sequence). This CDR3 is 15 amino acids long.

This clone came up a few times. This chain's CDR3 is CASSLVRRTEAFF. The CDR3 nucleotides read TGTGCCAGCAGCTTAGTCCGTCGCACTGAAGCTTTCTTT. The chain has TRBV7-2 and TRBJ1-1; D remains unclear. V dropped 1 base and J dropped 4 bases, with 7 bases sitting between them. The CDR3 spans 13 residues. Germline CDR1 is SGHTA and CDR2 is FQGNSA.

The CDR3 region is CASSSYSLYEQYF. For the CDR3, the DNA is TGTGCCAGCAGCTCCTACTCCCTTTACGAGCAGTACTTC. The genes are TRBV11-3 and TRBJ2-7; D gene ambiguous. V was clipped by 4 bases and J by 4 bases, with 11 bases between them. This CDR3 contains 13 residues. Per germline, CDR1 SGHNT and CDR2 YENEEA.

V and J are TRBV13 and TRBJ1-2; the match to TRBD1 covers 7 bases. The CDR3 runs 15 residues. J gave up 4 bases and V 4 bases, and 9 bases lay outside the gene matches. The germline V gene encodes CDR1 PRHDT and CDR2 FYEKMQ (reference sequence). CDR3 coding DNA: TGTGCCAGCAGCTCCATGGTCCGGGACAGCTATGGCTACACCTTC. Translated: CASSSMVRDSYGYTF.

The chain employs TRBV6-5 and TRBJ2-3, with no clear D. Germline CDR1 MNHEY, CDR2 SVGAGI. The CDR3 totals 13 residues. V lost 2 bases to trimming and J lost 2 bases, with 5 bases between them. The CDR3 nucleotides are TGTGCCAGCAGTTACGAGGTCACAGATACGCAGTATTTT. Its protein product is CASSYEVTDTQYF.